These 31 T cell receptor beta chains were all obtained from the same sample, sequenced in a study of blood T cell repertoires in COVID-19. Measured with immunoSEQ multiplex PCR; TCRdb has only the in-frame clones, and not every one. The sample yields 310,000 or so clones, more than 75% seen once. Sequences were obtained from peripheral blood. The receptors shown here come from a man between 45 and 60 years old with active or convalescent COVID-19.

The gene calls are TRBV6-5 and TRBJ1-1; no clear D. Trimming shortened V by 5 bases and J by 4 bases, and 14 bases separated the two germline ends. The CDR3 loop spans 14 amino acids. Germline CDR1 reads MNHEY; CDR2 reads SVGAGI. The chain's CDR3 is CASSRGWYSTEAFF. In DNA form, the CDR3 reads TGTGCCAGCAGTAGAGGGTGGTATAGCACTGAAGCTTTCTTT.

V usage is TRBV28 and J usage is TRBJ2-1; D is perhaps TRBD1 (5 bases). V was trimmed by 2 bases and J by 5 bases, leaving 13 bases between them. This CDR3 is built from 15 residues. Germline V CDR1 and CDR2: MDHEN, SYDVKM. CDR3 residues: CASSLVQGTHNEQFF. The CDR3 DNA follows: TGTGCCAGCAGTTTAGTGCAGGGAACACACAATGAGCAGTTCTTC.

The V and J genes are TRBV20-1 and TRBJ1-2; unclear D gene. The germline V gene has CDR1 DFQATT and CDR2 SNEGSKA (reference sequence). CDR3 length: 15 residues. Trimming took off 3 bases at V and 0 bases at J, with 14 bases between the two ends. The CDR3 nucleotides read TGCAGTGCTAGTAAATCTGTTGCGGCTAACTATGGCTACACCTTC. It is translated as CSASKSVAANYGYTF.

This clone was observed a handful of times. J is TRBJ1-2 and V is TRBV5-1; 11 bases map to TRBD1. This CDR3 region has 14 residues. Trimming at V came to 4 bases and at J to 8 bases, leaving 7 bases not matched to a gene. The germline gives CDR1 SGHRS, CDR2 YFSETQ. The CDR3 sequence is CASSAGTGGLGYTF. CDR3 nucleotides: TGCGCCAGCAGCGCCGGGACAGGGGGTCTCGGCTACACCTTC.

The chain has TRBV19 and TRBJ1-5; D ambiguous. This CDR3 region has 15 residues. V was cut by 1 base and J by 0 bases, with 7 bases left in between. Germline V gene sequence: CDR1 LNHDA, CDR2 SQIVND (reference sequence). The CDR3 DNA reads TGTGCCAGTAGTATAGCGGACTATAGCAATCAGCCCCAGCATTTT. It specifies CASSIADYSNQPQHF.

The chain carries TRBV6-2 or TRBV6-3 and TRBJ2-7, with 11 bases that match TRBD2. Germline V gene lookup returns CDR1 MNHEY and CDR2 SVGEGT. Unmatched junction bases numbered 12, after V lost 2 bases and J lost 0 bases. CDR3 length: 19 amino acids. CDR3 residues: CASSYGGLAVLTSSYEQYF. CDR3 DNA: TGTGCCAGCAGTTACGGGGGACTAGCGGTTCTAACTAGCTCCTACGAGCAGTACTTC.

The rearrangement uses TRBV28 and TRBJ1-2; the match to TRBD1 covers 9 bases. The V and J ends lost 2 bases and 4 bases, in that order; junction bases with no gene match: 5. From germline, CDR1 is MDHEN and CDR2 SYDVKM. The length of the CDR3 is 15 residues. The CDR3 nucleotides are TGTGCCAGCAGTTTAGGGGGACAGGGAGGCTATGGCTACACCTTC. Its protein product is CASSLGGQGGYGYTF.

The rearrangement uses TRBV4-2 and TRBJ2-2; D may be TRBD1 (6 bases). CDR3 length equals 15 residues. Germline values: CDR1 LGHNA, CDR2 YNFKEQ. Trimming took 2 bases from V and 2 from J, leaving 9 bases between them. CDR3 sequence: CASSQRTVNTGELFF. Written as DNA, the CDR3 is TGTGCCAGCAGCCAAAGGACAGTAAACACCGGGGAGCTGTTTTTT.

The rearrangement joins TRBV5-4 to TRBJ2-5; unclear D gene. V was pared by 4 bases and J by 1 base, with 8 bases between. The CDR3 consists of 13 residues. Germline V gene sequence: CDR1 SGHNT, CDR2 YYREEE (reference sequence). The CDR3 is CASSPSPQETQYF. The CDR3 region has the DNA TGTGCCAGCAGCCCCTCCCCCCAAGAGACCCAGTACTTC.

This CDR3 reads CASSRPGSTDTQYF. In DNA, the CDR3 is TGTGCCAGCAGCCGACCGGGGAGCACAGATACGCAGTATTTT. The chain has TRBV5-5 and TRBJ2-3, with D tentatively TRBD2 (5 bases). The CDR3 consists of 14 residues. Germline V gene data show CDR1 as SGHKS and CDR2 as YYEKEE (reference sequence). V was clipped by 4 bases and J by 0 bases, with 9 bases between them.

The CDR3 loop is CASSSLAGGADTQYF. For the CDR3, the DNA is TGTGCCAGCAGCTCATTAGCGGGAGGGGCCGATACGCAGTATTTT. The chain combines TRBV7-2 with TRBJ2-3; 11 nucleotides line up with TRBD2. Trimming took 4 bases from V and 6 from J; bases not matched to a gene: 6. The CDR3 contains 15 residues. CDR1 and CDR2 from the germline V gene are SGHTA and FQGNSA. The whole variable domain, remainder taken from reference TRBV7-2 and TRBJ2-3, is GAGVSQSPSNKVTEKGKDVELRCDPISGHTALYWYRQSLGQGLEFLIYFQGNSAPDKSGLPSDRFSAERTGGSVSTLTIQRTQQEDSAVYLCASSSLAGGADTQYFGPGTRLTVL.

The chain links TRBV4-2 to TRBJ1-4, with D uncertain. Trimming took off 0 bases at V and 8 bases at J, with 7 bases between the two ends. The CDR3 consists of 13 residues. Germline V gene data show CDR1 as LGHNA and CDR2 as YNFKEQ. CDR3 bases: TGTGCCAGCAGCCAAGAATCCGGGGAAAAACTGTTTTTT. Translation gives CASSQESGEKLFF.

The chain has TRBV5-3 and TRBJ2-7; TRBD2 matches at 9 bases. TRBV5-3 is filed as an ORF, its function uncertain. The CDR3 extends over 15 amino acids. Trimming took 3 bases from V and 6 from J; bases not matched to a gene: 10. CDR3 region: CARSSNRAGGIEQYF. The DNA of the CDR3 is TGTGCCAGAAGCTCCAACAGGGCGGGAGGGATCGAGCAGTACTTC.

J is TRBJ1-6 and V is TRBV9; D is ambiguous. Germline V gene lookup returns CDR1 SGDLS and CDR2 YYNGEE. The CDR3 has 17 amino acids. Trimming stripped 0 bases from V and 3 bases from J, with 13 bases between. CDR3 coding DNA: TGTGCCAGCAGCGTAGAAGGAGGGATGGGCTATAATTCACCCCTCCACTTT. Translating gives CASSVEGGMGYNSPLHF.

CDR3 nucleotide sequence: TGTGCCAGCAACGTTCAGAATTCACCCCTCCACTTT. Protein product: CASNVQNSPLHF. The chain is built from TRBV5-4 and TRBJ1-6; D remains ambiguous. The CDR3 contains 12 residues. The germline V and J ends were trimmed by 6 bases and 7 bases, with 8 bases remaining between them. Germline V gene data show CDR1 as SGHNT and CDR2 as YYREEE (reference sequence).

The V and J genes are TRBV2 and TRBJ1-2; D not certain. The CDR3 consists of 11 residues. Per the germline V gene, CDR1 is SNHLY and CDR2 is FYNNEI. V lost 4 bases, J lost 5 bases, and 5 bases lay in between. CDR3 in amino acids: CASSGEYGYTF. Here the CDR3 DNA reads TGTGCCAGCAGTGGCGAATATGGCTACACCTTC.

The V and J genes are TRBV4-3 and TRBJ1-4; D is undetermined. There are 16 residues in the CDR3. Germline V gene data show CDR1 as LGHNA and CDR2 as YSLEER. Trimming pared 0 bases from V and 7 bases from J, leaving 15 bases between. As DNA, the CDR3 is TGCGCCAGCAGCCAAGAAGCGGGCCGGGTTGGTGAAAAACTGTTTTTT. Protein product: CASSQEAGRVGEKLFF.

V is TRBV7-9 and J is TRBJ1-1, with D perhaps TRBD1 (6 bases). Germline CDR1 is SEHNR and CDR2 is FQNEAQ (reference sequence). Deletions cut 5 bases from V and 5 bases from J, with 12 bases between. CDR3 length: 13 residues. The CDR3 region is CASSTPGVTEAFF. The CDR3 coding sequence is TGTGCCAGCAGCACACCAGGGGTAACTGAAGCTTTCTTT.

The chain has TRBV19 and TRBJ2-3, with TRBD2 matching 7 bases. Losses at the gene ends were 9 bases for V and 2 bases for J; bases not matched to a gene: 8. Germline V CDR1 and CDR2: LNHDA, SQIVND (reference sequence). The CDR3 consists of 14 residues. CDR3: CASGTRGITDTQYF. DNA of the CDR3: TGTGCCAGCGGGACGCGGGGGATCACAGATACGCAGTATTTT.

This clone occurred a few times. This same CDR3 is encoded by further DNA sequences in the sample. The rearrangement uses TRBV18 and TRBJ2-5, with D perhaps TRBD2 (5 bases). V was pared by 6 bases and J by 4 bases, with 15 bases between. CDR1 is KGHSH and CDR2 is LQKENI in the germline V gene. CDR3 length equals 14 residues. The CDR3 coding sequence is TGTGCCAGCTCTCCGACCGGAGGAGGAGAGACCCAGTACTTC. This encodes CASSPTGGGETQYF.

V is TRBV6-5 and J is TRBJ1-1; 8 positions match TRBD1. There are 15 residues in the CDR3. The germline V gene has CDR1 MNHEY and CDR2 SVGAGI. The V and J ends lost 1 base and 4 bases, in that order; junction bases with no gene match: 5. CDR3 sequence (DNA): TGTGCCAGCAGTTACTTGTCGACAGGGGTCACTGAAGCTTTCTTT. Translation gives CASSYLSTGVTEAFF.

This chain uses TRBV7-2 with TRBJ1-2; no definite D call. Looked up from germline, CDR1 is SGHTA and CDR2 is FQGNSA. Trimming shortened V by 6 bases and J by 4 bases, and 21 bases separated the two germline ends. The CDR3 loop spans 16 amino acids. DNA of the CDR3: TGTGCCAGCAGTCCCGCGGGAAACCGACGGGGCTATGGCTACACCTTC. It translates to CASSPAGNRRGYGYTF.

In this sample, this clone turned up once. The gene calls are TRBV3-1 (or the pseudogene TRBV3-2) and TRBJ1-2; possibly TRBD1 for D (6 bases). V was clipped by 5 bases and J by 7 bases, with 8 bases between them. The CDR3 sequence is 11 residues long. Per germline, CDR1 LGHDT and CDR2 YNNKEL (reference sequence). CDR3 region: CASSGTFGYTF. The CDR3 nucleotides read TGTGCCAGCAGCGGGACATTTGGCTACACCTTC.

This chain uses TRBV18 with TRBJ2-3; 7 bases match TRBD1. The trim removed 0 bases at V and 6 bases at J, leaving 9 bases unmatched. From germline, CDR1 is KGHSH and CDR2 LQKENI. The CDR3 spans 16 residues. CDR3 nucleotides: TGTGCCAGCTCACCACCGGGACCAGGGGGTGGTGATACGCAGTATTTT. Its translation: CASSPPGPGGGDTQYF.

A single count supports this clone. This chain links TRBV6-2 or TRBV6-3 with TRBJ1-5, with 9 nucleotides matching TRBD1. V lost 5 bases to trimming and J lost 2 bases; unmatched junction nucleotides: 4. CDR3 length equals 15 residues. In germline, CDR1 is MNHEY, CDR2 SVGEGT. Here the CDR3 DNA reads TGTGCCAGCAGTGAGGACAGGGGTGGCAATCAGCCCCAGCATTTT. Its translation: CASSEDRGGNQPQHF.

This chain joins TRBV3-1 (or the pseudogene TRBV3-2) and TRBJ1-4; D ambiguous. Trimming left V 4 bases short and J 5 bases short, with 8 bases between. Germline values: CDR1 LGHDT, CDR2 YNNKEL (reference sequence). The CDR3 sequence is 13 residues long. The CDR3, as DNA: TGTGCCAGCAGCCCCCGGGTAAATGAAAAACTGTTTTTT. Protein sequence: CASSPRVNEKLFF.

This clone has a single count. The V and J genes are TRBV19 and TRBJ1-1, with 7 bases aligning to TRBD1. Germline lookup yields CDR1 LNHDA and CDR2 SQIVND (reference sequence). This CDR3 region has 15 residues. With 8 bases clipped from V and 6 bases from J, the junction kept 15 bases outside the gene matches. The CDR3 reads CASGRLQGVVPEAFF. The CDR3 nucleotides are TGTGCCAGTGGAAGGCTCCAGGGGGTGGTCCCTGAAGCTTTCTTT. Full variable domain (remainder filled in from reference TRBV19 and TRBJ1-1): DGGITQSPKYLFRKEGQNVTLSCEQNLNHDAMYWYRQDPGQGLRLIYYSQIVNDFQKGDIAEGYSVSREKKESFPLTVTSAQKNPTAFYLCASGRLQGVVPEAFFGQGTRLTVV.

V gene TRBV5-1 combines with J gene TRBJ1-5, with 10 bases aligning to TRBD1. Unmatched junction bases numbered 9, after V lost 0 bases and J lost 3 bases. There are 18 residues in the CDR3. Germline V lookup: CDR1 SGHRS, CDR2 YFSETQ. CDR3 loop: CASSLEPVGQGLNQPQHF. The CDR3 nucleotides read TGCGCCAGCAGCTTGGAACCCGTGGGACAGGGGCTCAATCAGCCCCAGCATTTT. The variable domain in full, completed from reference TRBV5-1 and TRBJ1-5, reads KAGVTQTPRYLIKTRGQQVTLSCSPISGHRSVSWYQQTPGQGLQFLFEYFSETQRNKGNFPGRFSGRQFSNSRSEMNVSTLELGDSALYLCASSLEPVGQGLNQPQHFGDGTRLSIL.

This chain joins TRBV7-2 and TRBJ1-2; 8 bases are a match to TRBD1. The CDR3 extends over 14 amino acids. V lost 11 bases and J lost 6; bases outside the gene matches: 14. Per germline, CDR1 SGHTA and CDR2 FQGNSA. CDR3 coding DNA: TGTGCCTCATCAATAGCCCCACAGGGGGATGGCTACACCTTC. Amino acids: CASSIAPQGDGYTF.

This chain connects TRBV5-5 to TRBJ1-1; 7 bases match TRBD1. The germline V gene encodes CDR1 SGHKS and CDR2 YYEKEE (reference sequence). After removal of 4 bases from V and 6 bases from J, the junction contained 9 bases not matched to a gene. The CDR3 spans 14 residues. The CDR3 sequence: CASSLRQGGAEAFF. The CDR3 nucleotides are TGTGCCAGCAGCCTACGACAGGGTGGGGCTGAAGCTTTCTTT.

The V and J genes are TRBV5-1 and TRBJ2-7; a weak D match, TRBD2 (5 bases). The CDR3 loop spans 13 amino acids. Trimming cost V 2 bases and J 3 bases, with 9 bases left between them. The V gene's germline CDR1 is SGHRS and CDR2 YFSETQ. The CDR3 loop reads CASSLGLNYEQYF. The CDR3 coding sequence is TGCGCCAGCAGCTTAGGACTGAACTACGAGCAGTACTTC. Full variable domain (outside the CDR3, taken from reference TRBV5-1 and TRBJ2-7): KAGVTQTPRYLIKTRGQQVTLSCSPISGHRSVSWYQQTPGQGLQFLFEYFSETQRNKGNFPGRFSGRQFSNSRSEMNVSTLELGDSALYLCASSLGLNYEQYFGPGTRLTVT.